This T cell receptor beta chain was captured by sequencing in a study of blood T cells in healthy people across ages. CDR3 length: 14 amino acids. V gave up 4 bases and J gave up 5 bases, with 11 bases separating them. Germline CDR1 reads LGHNA; CDR2 reads YSLEER. For the second PCR, which ran for about 6 to 12 cycles, a sample-barcoded 5' primer and a J-beta primer mix were used. TCRdb re-called the 5' RACE reads through MiXCR, storing one row per CDR3 protein. The sample lists 630,000 or so distinct CDR3 sequences; roughly 30% were seen once. This clonotype was observed many times. The sequenced sample was blood. The receptor was isolated from a woman of 80 years or more in good health. The genes are TRBV4-3 and TRBJ2-2; the D gene is possibly TRBD2 (6 bases). CDR3 residues: CASSRAGGTGELFF. The DNA of the CDR3 is TGCGCCAGCAGCCGGGCCGGAGGGACCGGGGAGCTGTTTTTT.